This T cell receptor (beta chain) stems from a study of Ad26.COV2.S vaccination and SARS-CoV-2 variants. Study in general: Vaccine-arm donor from the placebo-controlled COV1001 Ad26.COV2.S trial.

This sample's treatment: some 19 received Ad26.COV2.S at low or high dose, single or two shots; several received placebo; per-sample allocation not given. Following the first vaccine or placebo injection, samples were taken on day 63. Libraries were prepared by immunoSEQ multiplex PCR; TCRdb keeps only in-frame clonotypes and omits some of them. The sample has approximately 420,000 clones; about 88% are singletons. The germline V and J ends were trimmed by 6 bases and 4 bases, with 9 bases remaining between them. The germline gives CDR1 SNHLY, CDR2 FYNNEI. The CDR3 totals 12 residues. A note on this clone: Its antigen is unidentified.

Study-wide points: It was vaccine recipients, not placebo recipients, who had the higher spike-specific TCR breadth.

The receptor was derived from a person aged 18-65 years who received the Ad26.COV2.S COVID-19 vaccine or a placebo. The rearrangement joins TRBV2 to TRBJ1-2; weak D call: TRBD1 (5 bases). The material was peripheral blood, obtained in a trial of Ad26.COV2.S vaccine versus placebo. CDR3 in DNA: TGTGCCAGCAGCCTTGACAGCTATGGCTACACCTTC. Translated: CASSLDSYGYTF.